Sequencing of this T cell receptor (beta chain) was carried out in a study of CD8+CD57+ T cells in acquired aplastic anemia. Germline-derived CDR1 and CDR2 are MGHRA and YSYEKL. CDR3 length: 16 amino acids. As to this clonotype: This may stem from a read error, because a much larger clone lies one nucleotide away.

Genomic DNA constituted the template upon which TCR beta VDJ and CDR3 profiling was performed. A single record per CDR3 protein comes from TCRdb applying MiXCR to the reads. In the table there are 130,000 or so distinct CDR3 sequences, over 30% of which are singletons. CD8+CD57+ cell expansion, shown by flow cytometry, had occurred in the patients selected for sequencing. The clonotype originates from a human donor with aplastic anemia. The V call is TRBV4-1, the J call TRBJ1-6; the D is unclear. The sample consisted of sorted CD4+, CD8+, or CD8+CD57+ T cells (not recorded which) from PBMCs. CDR3 in amino acids: CASSQFFGSYNLPLHF. In DNA form, the CDR3 reads TGCGCCAGCAGCCAATTCTTCGGCTCCTATAATTTACCCCTCCACTTT.